The following is a T cell receptor (beta chain) sequence with its context. Its specificity is not known. Using immunoSEQ multiplex PCR, the repertoire was profiled, and TCRdb retains in-frame clones only, with some absent. In the table there are approximately 210,000 clones, about 94% of which are singletons. These data originate in a study of T cell responses to AZD1222 COVID-19 vaccine. General study findings and limits: There were mostly white British donors and more females than males, and clonal diversity was possibly underestimated. Repertoires were obtained solely post-peak T cell response. Of spike-specific TCRs, nearly half reportedly target regions left unmutated in variants.

This CDR3 is 16 amino acids long. V lost 0 bases, J lost 5 bases, and 17 bases lay in between. In germline, CDR1 is SGDLS, CDR2 YYNGEE. The sequence was collected from an adult who received the MenACWY meningococcal vaccine as a control. Specimen: peripheral blood, collected 28 days after the second dose of the MenACWY control vaccine. The rearrangement joins TRBV9 to TRBJ2-5; D might be TRBD1 (6 bases). As DNA, the CDR3 is TGTGCCAGCAGCGTAGGGCCTACAGGGAAGGAGGAGACCCAGTACTTC. Its protein is CASSVGPTGKEETQYF.